This entry features one T cell receptor beta chain sequence. Its specificity is unknown. PCR used 60 Vbeta primers and 13 Jbeta primers. Sequencing was performed with immunoSEQ multiplex PCR; in TCRdb, only in-frame clones are kept and a portion is missing. The repertoire holds around 130,000 clones, with around 83% as singletons. The data derive from a study of cytomegalovirus exposure and HLA in healthy donors. Findings and caveats of the study: Researchers reported in a later analysis that common viral pathogens appeared linked to several top clusters. Researchers counted some 150 TCR beta chains as cytomegalovirus-associated. Researchers had no immune exposure information except CMV serostatus available. An analysis that came later showed most CMV-associated TCR beta chains appearing HLA-restricted.

Germline-derived CDR1 and CDR2 are SGHRS and YFSETQ. There are 14 residues in the CDR3. Losses at the gene ends were 2 bases for V and 8 bases for J; bases not matched to a gene: 4. The clonotype was recovered from a girl under 10 years old in good health and CMV-seronegative. The sample was PBMCs. V usage is TRBV5-1 and J usage is TRBJ2-1, with 10 bases identical to TRBD2. The CDR3 here is CASSFLAGDDEQFF. CDR3 nucleotides: TGCGCCAGCAGCTTCCTAGCGGGAGACGATGAGCAGTTCTTC.